These 3 T cell receptor beta chains share one sample of origin, sequenced in a study of blood T cells in healthy people across ages. Primers used in a second PCR of about 7 to 12 cycles were a sample-barcoded 5' primer and a J-beta primer mix. A single record per CDR3 protein comes from TCRdb applying MiXCR to the 5' RACE reads. The table shows roughly 800,000 distinct CDR3 sequences, with under 40% occurring only once. The sequenced sample was blood. The receptors here all came from a man aged 18 to 30 in good health.

This clonotype was detected a few times. The chain has TRBV20-1 and TRBJ1-5; TRBD1 matches at 10 bases. Germline V gene data show CDR1 as DFQATT and CDR2 as SNEGSKA (reference sequence). The V segment lost 3 bases and the J segment 0 bases; nucleotides outside the gene matches: 8. The CDR3 covers 17 residues. This chain's CDR3 is CSASRGQGSNSNQPQHF. Here the CDR3 DNA reads TGCAGTGCTAGTCGGGGACAGGGGTCAAATAGCAATCAGCCCCAGCATTTT.

The chain recombines TRBV12-3 or TRBV12-4 with TRBJ1-4; D might be TRBD1 (6 bases). V was shortened by 11 bases and J by 8 bases, with 12 bases between the two germline ends. The CDR3 is 11 amino acids. This chain's CDR3 is CAGGSKEKLFF. The DNA for the CDR3 is TGTGCCGGGGGCAGTAAAGAAAAACTGTTTTTT.

A single count supports this clonotype. The chain couples TRBV12-3 or TRBV12-4 to TRBJ1-2, with TRBD1 matching 9 bases. There are 18 residues in the CDR3. Unmatched junction bases numbered 25, after V lost 11 bases and J lost 6 bases. The CDR3 nucleotides read TGTGCCGGCACCTATAAGGGCCTAACAGGGGGCGGGCGCGATGGCTACACCTTC. Its protein is CAGTYKGLTGGGRDGYTF.